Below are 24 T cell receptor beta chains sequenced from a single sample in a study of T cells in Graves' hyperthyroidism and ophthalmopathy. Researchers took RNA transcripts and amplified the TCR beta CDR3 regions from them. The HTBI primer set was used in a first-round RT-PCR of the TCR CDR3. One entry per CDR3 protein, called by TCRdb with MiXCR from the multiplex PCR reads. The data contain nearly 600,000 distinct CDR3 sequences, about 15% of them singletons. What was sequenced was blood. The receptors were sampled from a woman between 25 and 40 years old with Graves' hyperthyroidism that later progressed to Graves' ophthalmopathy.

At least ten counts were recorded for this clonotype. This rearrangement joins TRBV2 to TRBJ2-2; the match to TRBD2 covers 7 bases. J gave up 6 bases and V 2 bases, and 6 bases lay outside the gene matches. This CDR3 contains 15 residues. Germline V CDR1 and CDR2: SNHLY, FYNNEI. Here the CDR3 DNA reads TGTGCCAGCAGTGAACGGGTAGCGGGCCCCGGGGAGCTGTTTTTT. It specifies CASSERVAGPGELFF.

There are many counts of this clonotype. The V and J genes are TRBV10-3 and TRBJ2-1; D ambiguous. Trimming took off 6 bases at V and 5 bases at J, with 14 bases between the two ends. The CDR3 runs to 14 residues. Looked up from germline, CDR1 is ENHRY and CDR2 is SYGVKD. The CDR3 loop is CAISGSTSDNEQFF. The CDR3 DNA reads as TGTGCCATCAGCGGCTCTACCTCAGACAATGAGCAGTTCTTC.

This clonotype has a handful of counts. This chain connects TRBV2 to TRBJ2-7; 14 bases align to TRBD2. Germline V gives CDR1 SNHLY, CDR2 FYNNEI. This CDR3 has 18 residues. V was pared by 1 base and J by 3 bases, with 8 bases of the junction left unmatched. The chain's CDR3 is CASSEVGTSGSRSYEQYF. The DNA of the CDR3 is TGTGCCAGCAGTGAAGTCGGGACTAGCGGGAGTAGAAGCTACGAGCAGTACTTC.

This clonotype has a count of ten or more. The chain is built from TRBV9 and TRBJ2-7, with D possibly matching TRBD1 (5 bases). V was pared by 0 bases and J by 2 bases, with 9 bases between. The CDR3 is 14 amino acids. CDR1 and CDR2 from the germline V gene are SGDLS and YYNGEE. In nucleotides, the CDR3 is TGTGCCAGCAGCGTAGGGGGCAGCCCCTACGAGCAGTACTTC. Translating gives CASSVGGSPYEQYF.

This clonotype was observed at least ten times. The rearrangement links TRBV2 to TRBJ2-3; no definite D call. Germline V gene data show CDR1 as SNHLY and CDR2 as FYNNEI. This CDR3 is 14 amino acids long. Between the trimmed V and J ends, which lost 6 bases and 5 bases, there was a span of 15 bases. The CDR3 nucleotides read TGTGCCAGCAGCCTGTGGGGTCCCCAAGATACGCAGTATTTT. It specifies CASSLWGPQDTQYF.

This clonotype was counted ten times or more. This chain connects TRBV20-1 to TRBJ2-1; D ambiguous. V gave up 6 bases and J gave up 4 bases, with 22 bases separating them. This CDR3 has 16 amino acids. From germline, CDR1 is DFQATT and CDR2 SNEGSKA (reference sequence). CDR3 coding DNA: TGCAGTGCGCCAACCCCGGGCCTGACCCCGTACAATGAGCAGTTCTTC. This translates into CSAPTPGLTPYNEQFF.

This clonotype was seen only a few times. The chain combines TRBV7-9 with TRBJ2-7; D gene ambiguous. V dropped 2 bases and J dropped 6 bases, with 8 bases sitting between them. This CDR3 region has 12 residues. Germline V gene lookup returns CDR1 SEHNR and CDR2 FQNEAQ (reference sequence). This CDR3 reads CASSLQRSEQYF. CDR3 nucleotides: TGTGCCAGCAGCTTACAAAGGTCCGAGCAGTACTTC.

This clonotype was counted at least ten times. The CDR3 region has the DNA TGTGCTGGGACTGGGGAGAGCAATCAGCCCCAGCATTTT. Translated, it gives CAGTGESNQPQHF. The chain joins TRBV12-5 to TRBJ1-5, with a tentative D call TRBD1 (5 bases). The CDR3 spans 13 residues. The V gene's germline CDR1 is LGHNT and CDR2 FRNRAP. V lost 11 bases to trimming and J lost 1 base, with 12 bases between them.

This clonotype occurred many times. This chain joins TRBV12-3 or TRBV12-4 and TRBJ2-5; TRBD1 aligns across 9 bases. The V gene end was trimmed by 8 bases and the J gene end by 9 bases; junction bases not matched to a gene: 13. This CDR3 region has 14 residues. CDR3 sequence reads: CASGEGQGRTPQYF. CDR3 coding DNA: TGTGCCAGCGGAGAAGGACAGGGGCGCACCCCCCAGTACTTC.

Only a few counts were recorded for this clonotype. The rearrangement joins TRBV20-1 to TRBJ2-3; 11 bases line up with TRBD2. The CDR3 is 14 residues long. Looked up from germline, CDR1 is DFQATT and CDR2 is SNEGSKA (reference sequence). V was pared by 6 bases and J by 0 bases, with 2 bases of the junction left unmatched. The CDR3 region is CSAWTSGSTDTQYF. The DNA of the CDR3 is TGCAGTGCCTGGACTAGCGGGAGCACAGATACGCAGTATTTT.

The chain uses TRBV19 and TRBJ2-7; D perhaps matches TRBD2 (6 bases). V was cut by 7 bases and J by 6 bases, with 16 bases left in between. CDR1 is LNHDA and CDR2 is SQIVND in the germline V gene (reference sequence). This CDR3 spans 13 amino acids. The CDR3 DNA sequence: TGTGCCAGTATAGAGGGAAAGGGAGGCGAGCAGTACTTC. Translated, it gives CASIEGKGGEQYF.

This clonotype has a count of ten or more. The CDR3 DNA reads TGTGCCAGCAGTTCCTTACGAACCTACGAGCAGTACTTC. Protein: CASSSLRTYEQYF. V gene TRBV6-1 combines with J gene TRBJ2-7; D gene ambiguous. The CDR3 spans 13 residues. Trimming cost V 5 bases and J 2 bases, with 10 bases left between them. Germline V gene lookup returns CDR1 MNHNS and CDR2 SASEGT.

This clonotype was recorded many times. For the CDR3, the DNA is TGTGCCACCAGTGAGCTTGGACTCCAGGGTGAGCAGTTCTTC. Protein product: CATSELGLQGEQFF. The rearrangement links TRBV24-1 to TRBJ2-1, with D tentatively TRBD1 or TRBD2 (5 bases each). CDR3 length equals 14 residues. Germline loops: CDR1 KGHDR, CDR2 SFDVKD. V dropped 4 bases and J dropped 9 bases, with 15 bases sitting between them.

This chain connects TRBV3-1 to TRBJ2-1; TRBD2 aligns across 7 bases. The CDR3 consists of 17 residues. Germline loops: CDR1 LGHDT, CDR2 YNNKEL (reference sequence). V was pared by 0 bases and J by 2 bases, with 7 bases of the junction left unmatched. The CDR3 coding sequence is TGTGCCAGCAGCCAAGAGGGGACGGGAGGCGCCTACAATGAGCAGTTCTTC. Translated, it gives CASSQEGTGGAYNEQFF.

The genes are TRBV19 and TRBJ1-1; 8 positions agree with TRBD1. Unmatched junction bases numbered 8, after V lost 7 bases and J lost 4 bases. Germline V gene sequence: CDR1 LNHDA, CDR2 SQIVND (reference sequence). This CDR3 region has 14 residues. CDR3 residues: CASNTGGGFTEAFF. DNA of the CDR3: TGTGCCAGTAATACAGGGGGAGGGTTCACTGAAGCTTTCTTT.

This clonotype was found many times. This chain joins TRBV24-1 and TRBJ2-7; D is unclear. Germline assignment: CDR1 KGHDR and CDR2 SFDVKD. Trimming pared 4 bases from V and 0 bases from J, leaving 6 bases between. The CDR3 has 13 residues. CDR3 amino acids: CATSDGSSYEQYF. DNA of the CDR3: TGTGCCACCAGTGACGGAAGCTCCTACGAGCAGTACTTC.

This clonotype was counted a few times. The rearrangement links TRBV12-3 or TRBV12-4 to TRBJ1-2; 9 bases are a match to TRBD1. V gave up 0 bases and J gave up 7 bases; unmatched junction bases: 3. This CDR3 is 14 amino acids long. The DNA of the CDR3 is TGTGCCAGCAGTTTAGCGGGACAGGGCGGTGGCTACACCTTC. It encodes CASSLAGQGGGYTF.

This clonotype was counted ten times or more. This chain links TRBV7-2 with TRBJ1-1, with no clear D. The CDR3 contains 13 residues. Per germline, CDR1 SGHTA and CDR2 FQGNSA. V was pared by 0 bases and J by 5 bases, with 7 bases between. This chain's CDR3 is CASSLAFETEAFF. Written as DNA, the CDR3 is TGTGCCAGCAGCTTAGCCTTTGAAACTGAAGCTTTCTTT.

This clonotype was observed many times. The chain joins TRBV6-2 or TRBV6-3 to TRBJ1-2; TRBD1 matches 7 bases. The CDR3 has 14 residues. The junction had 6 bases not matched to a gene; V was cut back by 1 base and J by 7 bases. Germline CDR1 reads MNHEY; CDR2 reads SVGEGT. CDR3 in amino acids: CASSYLGQYGGYTF. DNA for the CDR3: TGTGCCAGCAGTTACTTGGGACAGTACGGTGGCTACACCTTC.

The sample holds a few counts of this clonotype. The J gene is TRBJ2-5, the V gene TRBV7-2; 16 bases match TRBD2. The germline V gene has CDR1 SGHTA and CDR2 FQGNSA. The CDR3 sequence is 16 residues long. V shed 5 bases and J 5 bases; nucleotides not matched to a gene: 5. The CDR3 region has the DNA TGTGCCAGCAGCCGGGGGACTAGCGGGAGGGGGGAGACCCAGTACTTC. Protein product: CASSRGTSGRGETQYF.

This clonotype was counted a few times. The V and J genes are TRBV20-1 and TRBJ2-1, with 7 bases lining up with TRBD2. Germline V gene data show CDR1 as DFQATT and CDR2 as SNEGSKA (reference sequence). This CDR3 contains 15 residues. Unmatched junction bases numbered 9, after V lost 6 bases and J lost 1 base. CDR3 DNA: TGCAGTGCCCAAAAGCAAGCGGGGTCCTACAATGAGCAGTTCTTC. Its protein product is CSAQKQAGSYNEQFF.

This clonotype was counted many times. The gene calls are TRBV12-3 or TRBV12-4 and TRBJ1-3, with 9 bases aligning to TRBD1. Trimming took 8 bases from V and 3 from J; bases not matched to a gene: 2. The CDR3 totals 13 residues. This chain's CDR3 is CASRTGDGNTIYF. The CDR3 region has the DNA TGTGCCAGCCGGACAGGGGATGGAAACACCATATATTTT.

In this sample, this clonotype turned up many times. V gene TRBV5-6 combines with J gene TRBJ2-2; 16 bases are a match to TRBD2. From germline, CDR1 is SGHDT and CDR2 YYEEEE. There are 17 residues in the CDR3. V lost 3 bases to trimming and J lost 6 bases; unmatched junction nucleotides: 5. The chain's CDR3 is CASSSGLAGGPAGELFF. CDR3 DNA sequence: TGTGCCAGCAGCTCGGGACTAGCGGGAGGGCCCGCCGGGGAGCTGTTTTTT. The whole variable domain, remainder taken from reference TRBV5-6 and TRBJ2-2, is DAGVTQSPTHLIKTRGQQVTLRCSPKSGHDTVSWYQQALGQGPQFIFQYYEEEERQRGNFPDRFSGHQFPNYSSELNVNALLLGDSALYLCASSSGLAGGPAGELFFGEGSRLTVL.

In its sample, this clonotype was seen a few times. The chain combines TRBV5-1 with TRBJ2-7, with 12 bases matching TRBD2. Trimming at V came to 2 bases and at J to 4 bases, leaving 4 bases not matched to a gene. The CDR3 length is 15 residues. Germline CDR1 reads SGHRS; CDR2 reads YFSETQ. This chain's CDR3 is CASSLSTSGRYEQYF. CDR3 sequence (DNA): TGCGCCAGCAGCTTATCGACTAGCGGGAGATACGAGCAGTACTTC.